This T cell receptor (beta chain) came from a study of T cells of healthy individuals. Trimming stripped 3 bases from V and 7 bases from J, with 12 bases between. The CDR3 extends over 14 amino acids. In TCRdb, the 5' RACE reads were re-called with MiXCR into one record per CDR3 protein. The sample carries tens of thousands of distinct CDR3 sequences, 4% to 5.5% recorded once. V usage is TRBV12-3 or TRBV12-4 and J usage is TRBJ1-4, with D perhaps matching TRBD1 (5 bases). The sequence came from a human donor in good health. DNA for the CDR3: TGTGCCAGCAGTTTTTTGCAGGGCCGTGAAAAACTGTTTTTT. This sequence encodes CASSFLQGREKLFF.